Below are 32 T cell receptor beta chains sequenced from a single sample in a study of chemoradiotherapy in HPV16-positive cancers. Here immunoSEQ multiplex PCR was the method, and the copy in TCRdb shows in-frame clones only, minus some. This table holds around 15,000 clones, roughly three quarters found once. This specimen was taken from a patient who underwent chemoradiotherapy. The receptors were gathered from a human donor with HPV-associated anogenital cancer.

The rearrangement joins TRBV29-1 to TRBJ2-1; 7 positions match TRBD1. Germline V gene lookup returns CDR1 SQVTM and CDR2 ANQGSEA. V lost 7 bases, J lost 0 bases, and 6 bases stayed unmatched. This CDR3 has 14 amino acids. CDR3 nucleotides: TGCAGCGCAGACCGGGACAGCTCCTACAATGAGCAGTTCTTC. The encoded protein is CSADRDSSYNEQFF.

This chain joins TRBV19 and TRBJ2-7, with D perhaps TRBD1 (7 bases). The germline V gene has CDR1 LNHDA and CDR2 SQIVND (reference sequence). The CDR3 is 13 amino acids. V lost 2 bases and J lost 5, with 10 bases in between. CDR3 residues: CASSISGGNEQYF. In DNA, the CDR3 is TGTGCCAGTAGTATATCAGGGGGGAACGAGCAGTACTTC.

This chain joins TRBV23-1 and TRBJ1-2, with D possibly being TRBD1 (5 bases). TRBV23-1 is marked as an open reading frame, function uncertain. Trimming took off 9 bases at V and 6 bases at J, with 11 bases between the two ends. The CDR3 covers 11 residues. The CDR3 bases are TGCGCCAGGGGTTCAGGGCATGGCTACACCTTC. Amino acid sequence: CARGSGHGYTF.

This chain connects TRBV2 to TRBJ1-1; D is perhaps TRBD1 (5 bases). CDR1 is SNHLY and CDR2 is FYNNEI in the germline V gene. The CDR3 spans 16 residues. V was cut by 4 bases and J by 3 bases, with 18 bases left in between. The CDR3 sequence is CASSVTWGWPDTEAFF. The CDR3 DNA is TGTGCCAGCAGTGTGACGTGGGGCTGGCCGGACACTGAAGCTTTCTTT.

The gene calls are TRBV2 and TRBJ1-2; 7 bases line up with TRBD1. The germline CDR1 and CDR2 sequences are SNHLY and FYNNEI. The CDR3 length is 14 residues. The junction had 8 bases not matched to a gene; V was cut back by 8 bases and J by 2 bases. The CDR3 DNA follows: TGTGCCAGCGGAAGAGGGGGCCCGAACTATGGCTACACCTTC. Its protein product is CASGRGGPNYGYTF. The full variable domain, rest sourced from reference TRBV2 and TRBJ1-2, is EPEVTQTPSHQVTQMGQEVILRCVPISNHLYFYWYRQILGQKVEFLVSFYNNEISEKSEIFDDQFSVERPDGSNFTLKIRSTKLEDSAMYFCASGRGGPNYGYTFGSGTRLTVV.

The chain joins TRBV5-1 to TRBJ2-3; TRBD2 matches at 8 bases. Germline trimming cut 7 bases from V and 0 bases from J; bases unmatched to any gene: 4. CDR3 length: 14 amino acids. The germline gives CDR1 SGHRS, CDR2 YFSETQ. The chain's CDR3 is CASRPGGSTDTQYF. For the CDR3, the DNA is TGCGCCAGCCGTCCGGGGGGGAGCACAGATACGCAGTATTTT. The variable domain in full, with the rest retrieved from reference TRBV5-1 and TRBJ2-3, is KAGVTQTPRYLIKTRGQQVTLSCSPISGHRSVSWYQQTPGQGLQFLFEYFSETQRNKGNFPGRFSGRQFSNSRSEMNVSTLELGDSALYLCASRPGGSTDTQYFGPGTRLTVL.

This rearrangement joins TRBV5-4 to TRBJ1-1; unclear D gene. CDR3 length: 15 amino acids. Trimming stripped 3 bases from V and 4 bases from J, with 16 bases between. Germline loops: CDR1 SGHNT, CDR2 YYREEE (reference sequence). The CDR3 loop is CASSSPADGSTEAFF. CDR3 coding DNA: TGTGCCAGCAGCTCTCCGGCGGACGGGAGCACTGAAGCTTTCTTT.

This chain joins TRBV28 and TRBJ1-3; perhaps TRBD1 as D (5 bases). In germline, CDR1 is MDHEN, CDR2 SYDVKM. CDR3 length: 15 amino acids. V lost 6 bases, J lost 4 bases, and 16 bases lay in between. The CDR3 protein is CASSPEGLGGNTIYF. Here the CDR3 DNA reads TGTGCCAGCAGCCCGGAGGGGCTTGGGGGAAACACCATATATTTT.

The CDR3 reads CASSYPGSETQYF. As DNA, the CDR3 is TGTGCCAGCAGTTACCCTGGTTCGGAGACCCAGTACTTC. J is TRBJ2-5 and V is TRBV6-6; no firm D call. With 2 bases removed from V and 5 bases from J, the gap between germline ends came to 9 bases. The CDR3 runs to 13 residues. Germline V gene sequence: CDR1 MNHNY, CDR2 SVGAGI (reference sequence).

The chain links TRBV9 to TRBJ2-4; 8 bases are a match to TRBD1. Unmatched junction bases numbered 9, after V lost 2 bases and J lost 8 bases. This CDR3 spans 15 amino acids. Germline lookup yields CDR1 SGDLS and CDR2 YYNGEE. In DNA form, the CDR3 reads TGTGCCAGCAGCGTCGACAGGGGCAGCCTAGACATTCAGTACTTC. Translated, it gives CASSVDRGSLDIQYF.

The rearrangement joins TRBV2 to TRBJ1-5; TRBD1 matches 9 bases. In germline, CDR1 is SNHLY, CDR2 FYNNEI. V gave up 3 bases and J gave up 4 bases; unmatched junction bases: 4. CDR3 length: 15 residues. CDR3 in DNA: TGTGCCAGCAGTGAGGGACAGGGTATGAATCAGCCCCAGCATTTT. It codes for CASSEGQGMNQPQHF.

V is TRBV19 and J is TRBJ1-1; no definite D call. Trimming took 6 bases from V and 7 from J, leaving 18 bases between them. Germline V gene data show CDR1 as LNHDA and CDR2 as SQIVND (reference sequence). The CDR3 length is 14 residues. CDR3 residues: CASSGRGRTYEAFF. For the CDR3, the DNA is TGTGCCAGTAGCGGCAGAGGGAGAACCTATGAAGCTTTCTTT.

The rearrangement links TRBV2 to TRBJ1-5; D may be TRBD1 (5 bases). The CDR3 covers 15 residues. V shed 7 bases and J shed 2 bases, with 15 bases lying between them. Germline loops: CDR1 SNHLY, CDR2 FYNNEI. Here the CDR3 DNA reads TGTGCCAGCACCCACCAGGGAAGGGGCAATCAGCCCCAGCATTTT. Translating it yields CASTHQGRGNQPQHF.

V gene TRBV21-1 combines with J gene TRBJ1-5; whether TRBD1, the table's D call, matches the DNA was not checked. TRBV21-1 is shown as a pseudogene. The CDR3 length is 18 residues. The CDR3 spells CASSKVVDKGLSNQPQHF. CDR3 in DNA: TGTGCCAGCAGCAAAGTTGTAGATAAGGGGCTCAGCAATCAGCCCCAGCATTTT.

The V gene is TRBV11-3, the J gene TRBJ2-7; 8 bases match TRBD2. This CDR3 has 15 amino acids. CDR1 is SGHNT, CDR2 YENEEA, per germline. The J segment lost 3 bases and the V segment lost 5 bases, leaving 9 bases of the junction unmatched. CDR3 in DNA: TGTGCCAGCAGCCAGCGGGGGCCTGAGGTCTACGAGCAGTACTTC. Translated: CASSQRGPEVYEQYF.

This chain links TRBV29-1 with TRBJ1-1, with D uncertain. Germline V CDR1 and CDR2: SQVTM, ANQGSEA. V was cut by 4 bases and J by 7 bases, with 16 bases left in between. CDR3 length equals 13 residues. CDR3 sequence (DNA): TGCAGCGTTGTGAAGCTCCAGGCAGGTGAAGCTTTCTTT. As protein: CSVVKLQAGEAFF.

This clone was seen a single time. The chain carries TRBV19 and TRBJ2-7, with a tentative D call TRBD1 (5 bases). The CDR3 consists of 13 residues. Trimming cost V 5 bases and J 5 bases, with 13 bases left between them. CDR1 is LNHDA, CDR2 SQIVND, per germline (reference sequence). This chain's CDR3 is CASSGQGLDEQYF. CDR3 in DNA: TGTGCCAGTAGTGGTCAGGGTCTGGACGAGCAGTACTTC.

The chain employs TRBV5-6 and TRBJ2-1; possibly TRBD1 for D (6 bases). There are 13 residues in the CDR3. V was shortened by 5 bases and J by 4 bases, with 10 bases between the two germline ends. Per the germline V gene, CDR1 is SGHDT and CDR2 is YYEEEE. The CDR3 DNA is TGTGCCAGCAGTTGGGACACTTACAATGAGCAGTTCTTC. The encoded protein is CASSWDTYNEQFF.

The chain joins TRBV30 to TRBJ1-4, with 7 bases matching TRBD1. The CDR3 extends over 15 amino acids. J lost 8 bases, V lost 0 bases, and 9 bases had no gene match. Germline V gene data show CDR1 as GTSNPN and CDR2 as SVGIG (reference sequence). The CDR3, as DNA: TGTGCCTGGAGTGTTAGCGCAGGGGGACCAGAAAAACTGTTTTTT. It is translated as CAWSVSAGGPEKLFF.

The chain couples TRBV29-1 to TRBJ1-2; D is unclear. The CDR3 has 13 residues. Looked up from germline, CDR1 is SQVTM and CDR2 is ANQGSEA. The ends were cut back, 5 bases at V and 4 bases at J, with 14 bases in the middle. The DNA of the CDR3 is TGCAGCGTTCAGACGGGAGAAGGCTATGGCTACACCTTC. Translating gives CSVQTGEGYGYTF.

The gene calls are TRBV6-6 and TRBJ1-5; tentative D call: TRBD1 (5 bases). The V end was cut by 6 bases, the J end by 2 bases, with 14 bases between. Germline CDR1 reads MNHNY; CDR2 reads SVGAGI (reference sequence). This CDR3 has 15 residues. CDR3 nucleotides: TGTGCCAGCAGCCCCGGGGGTCCCGGCAATCAGCCCCAGCATTTT. This codes for CASSPGGPGNQPQHF.

J is TRBJ1-2 and V is TRBV9; unclear D gene. V gave up 0 bases and J gave up 0 bases, with 12 bases separating them. The CDR3 length is 16 residues. Germline V CDR1 and CDR2: SGDLS, YYNGEE. In nucleotides, the CDR3 is TGTGCCAGCAGCGTAGGGGCCTTTGAGACTAACTATGGCTACACCTTC. Its translation is CASSVGAFETNYGYTF. The complete variable domain, with remaining parts taken from reference TRBV9 and TRBJ1-2, reads DSGVTQTPKHLITATGQRVTLRCSPRSGDLSVYWYQQSLDQGLQFLIQYYNGEERAKGNILERFSAQQFPDLHSELNLSSLELGDSALYFCASSVGAFETNYGYTFGSGTRLTVV.

This chain joins TRBV5-1 and TRBJ2-3; no clear D. This CDR3 is 15 amino acids long. The germline gives CDR1 SGHRS, CDR2 YFSETQ. Between the trimmed V and J ends, which lost 5 bases and 1 base, there was a span of 14 bases. CDR3 in amino acids: CASRRTGSGTDTQYF. DNA for the CDR3: TGCGCCAGCAGGCGTACTGGGTCCGGCACAGATACGCAGTATTTT.

In its sample, this clone was seen a few times. The chain employs TRBV19 and TRBJ1-6; D unresolved. Germline CDR1 is LNHDA and CDR2 is SQIVND (reference sequence). The CDR3 covers 14 residues. V was clipped by 2 bases and J by 3 bases, with 5 bases between them. CDR3 loop: CASSISFYNSPLHF. The CDR3 nucleotides read TGTGCCAGTAGTATAAGCTTCTATAATTCACCCCTCCACTTT.

CDR3 in amino acids: CASSMDRGGQPQHF. For the CDR3, the DNA is TGTGCCAGTAGTATGGACAGGGGAGGTCAGCCCCAGCATTTT. The chain uses TRBV19 and TRBJ1-5; 9 bases align to TRBD1. This CDR3 is built from 14 residues. V trimming: 3 bases; J trimming: 6 bases; junction bases outside the gene matches: 3. Looked up from germline, CDR1 is LNHDA and CDR2 is SQIVND (reference sequence).

This chain uses TRBV4-1 with TRBJ2-7; D possibly corresponds to TRBD1 (6 bases). The V gene's germline CDR1 is MGHRA and CDR2 YSYEKL. The CDR3 extends over 16 amino acids. V shed 0 bases and J shed 1 base, with 13 bases lying between them. CDR3 loop: CASSQDTGKRSYEQYF. The CDR3 DNA reads TGCGCCAGCAGCCAAGATACAGGGAAAAGGTCCTACGAGCAGTACTTC.

This clone turned up a few times. This chain connects TRBV5-1 to TRBJ1-6, with 12 nucleotides matching TRBD1. This CDR3 is built from 15 residues. From germline, CDR1 is SGHRS and CDR2 YFSETQ. V shed 5 bases, J shed 8 bases, and the junction held 5 bases outside the gene matches. CDR3 sequence reads: CASRRGQGADSPLHF. CDR3 nucleotides: TGCGCCAGCAGAAGGGGACAGGGGGCTGATTCACCCCTCCACTTT.

CDR3 region: CASSPMGLAGKEQFF. Here the CDR3 DNA reads TGTGCCAGCAGCCCTATGGGACTAGCGGGAAAAGAGCAGTTCTTC. The chain uses TRBV7-9 and TRBJ2-1, with 13 bases aligning to TRBD2. The ends lost 5 bases at V and 10 bases at J; junction bases unmatched: 8. From germline, CDR1 is SEHNR and CDR2 FQNEAQ (reference sequence). This CDR3 has 15 amino acids.

The rearrangement uses TRBV5-1 and TRBJ1-1; 7 positions match TRBD1. After removal of 0 bases from V and 1 base from J, the junction contained 3 bases not matched to a gene. From germline, CDR1 is SGHRS and CDR2 YFSETQ. The CDR3 length is 15 residues. Here the CDR3 DNA reads TGCGCCAGCAGCTTGGTTCAGGGGGGGAACACTGAAGCTTTCTTT. Translation gives CASSLVQGGNTEAFF.

The chain combines TRBV7-6 with TRBJ1-2, with TRBD1 matching 7 bases. This CDR3 has 15 amino acids. V trimming: 5 bases; J trimming: 4 bases; junction bases outside the gene matches: 10. Germline V gene lookup returns CDR1 SGHVS and CDR2 FNYEAQ. CDR3 DNA: TGTGCCAGCAGCCCCGGGACAGCCCAATCCTATGGCTACACCTTC. Residues: CASSPGTAQSYGYTF.

This sequence joins TRBV6-4 and TRBJ2-3; 9 bases agree with TRBD2. After removal of 0 bases from V and 5 bases from J, the junction contained 6 bases not matched to a gene. From germline, CDR1 is MRHNA and CDR2 SNTAGT. This CDR3 has 16 residues. CDR3 loop: CASSDSAGGPGDTQYF. The CDR3 nucleotides read TGTGCCAGCAGTGACTCTGCGGGGGGGCCTGGAGATACGCAGTATTTT.

V and J are TRBV5-1 and TRBJ2-2, with 10 positions matching TRBD1. This CDR3 has 17 residues. V lost 4 bases, J lost 6 bases, and 12 bases stayed unmatched. The germline gives CDR1 SGHRS, CDR2 YFSETQ. The CDR3 here is CASSLAGQGIKPGELFF. For the CDR3, the DNA is TGCGCCAGCAGCCTCGCGGGACAGGGGATAAAACCCGGGGAGCTGTTTTTT.